This TCR beta chain was sequenced in a study of T cells in Graves' hyperthyroidism and ophthalmopathy. Findings of the study overall: In the analysis, a 13 V-J model separated ophthalmopathy from stable hyperthyroidism. The model's output predicted ophthalmopathy at a median of 6.5 months prior to onset.

Patients aged 18 to 65 had newly diagnosed hyperthyroidism lasting under 2 months. This sample holds PBMCs from less than 11 ml fresh peripheral blood. The CDR3 extends over 16 amino acids. V was clipped by 4 bases and J by 5 bases; unmatched bases: 12. Germline V gene lookup returns CDR1 ENHRY and CDR2 SYGVKD. The CDR3 regions of TCR beta were amplified from RNA transcripts. HTBI primers were the set used in a first-round RT-PCR of the TCR CDR3. TCRdb re-called the multiplex PCR reads with MiXCR, one entry per CDR3 protein. Here the sample spans hundreds of thousands of distinct CDR3 sequences, 12% to 15% being singletons. This clonotype was found many times. Its antigen is currently unknown.

Sequencing input: blood. The receptor's source is a woman aged 40 to 50 with Graves' hyperthyroidism. This chain connects TRBV10-3 to TRBJ2-5; 8 bases align to TRBD2. The CDR3 protein is CAISAPMSGGEETQYF. CDR3 coding DNA: TGTGCCATCAGTGCCCCTATGTCGGGAGGGGAGGAGACCCAGTACTTC.